The present TCR beta chain was sequenced within a study of patients and donors after allogeneic stem cell transplantation. Trimming took 4 bases from V and 2 from J, leaving 20 bases between them. This CDR3 is 16 amino acids long. CDR1 and CDR2 from the germline V gene are DFQATT and SNEGSKA (reference sequence). TCRdb redid the calling of the RT-PCR reads with MiXCR, one entry per CDR3 protein. This sample has over 65,000 distinct CDR3 sequences, with about 26% found just once. Ten or more counts support this clonotype. Sequenced sample: blood, either unsorted or a sorted T cell fraction (not recorded which). The sequence was obtained from a human donor who was either an allogeneic HSCT recipient or a stem cell or donor lymphocyte infusion donor (not recorded which). It is not recorded whose cells these are; they may come from a transplant donor. V and J are TRBV20-1 and TRBJ1-1; weak D call: TRBD1 (5 bases). DNA of the CDR3: TGCAGTGCTACGGGACTTGCCGGGACGGTTAACACTGAAGCTTTCTTT. Its translation is CSATGLAGTVNTEAFF.